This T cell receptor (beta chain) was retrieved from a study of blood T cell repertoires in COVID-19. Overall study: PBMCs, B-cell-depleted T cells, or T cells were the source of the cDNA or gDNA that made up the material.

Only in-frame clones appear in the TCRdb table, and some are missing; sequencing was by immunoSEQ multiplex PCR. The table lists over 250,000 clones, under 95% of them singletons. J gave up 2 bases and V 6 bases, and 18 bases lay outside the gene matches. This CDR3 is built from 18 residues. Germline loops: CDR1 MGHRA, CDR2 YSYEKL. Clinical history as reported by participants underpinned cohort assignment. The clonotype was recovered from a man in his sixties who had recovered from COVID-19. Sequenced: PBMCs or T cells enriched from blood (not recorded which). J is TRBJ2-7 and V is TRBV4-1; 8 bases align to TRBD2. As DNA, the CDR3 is TGCGCCAGCAGAGCGGATAGCGGGACTTACACCTCGGCCTACGAGCAGTACTTC. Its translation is CASRADSGTYTSAYEQYF.